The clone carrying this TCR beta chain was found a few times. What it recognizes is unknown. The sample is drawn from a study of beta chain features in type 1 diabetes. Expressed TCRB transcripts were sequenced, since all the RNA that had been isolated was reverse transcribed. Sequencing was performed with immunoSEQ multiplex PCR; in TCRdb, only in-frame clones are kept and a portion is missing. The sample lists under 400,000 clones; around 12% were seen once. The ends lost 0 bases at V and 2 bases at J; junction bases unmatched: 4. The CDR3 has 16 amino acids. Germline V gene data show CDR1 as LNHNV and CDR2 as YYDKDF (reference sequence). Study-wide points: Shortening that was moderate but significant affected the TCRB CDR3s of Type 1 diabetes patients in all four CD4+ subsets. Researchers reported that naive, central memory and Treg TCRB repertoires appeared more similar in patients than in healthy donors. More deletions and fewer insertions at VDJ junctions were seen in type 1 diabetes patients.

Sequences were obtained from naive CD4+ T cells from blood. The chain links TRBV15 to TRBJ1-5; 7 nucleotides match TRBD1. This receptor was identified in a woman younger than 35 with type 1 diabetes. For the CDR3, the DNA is TGTGCCACCAGCAGAGATCCGGGACAGCGCAATCAGCCCCAGCATTTT. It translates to CATSRDPGQRNQPQHF. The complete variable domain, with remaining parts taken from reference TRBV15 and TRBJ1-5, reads DAMVIQNPRYQVTQFGKPVTLSCSQTLNHNVMYWYQQKSSQAPKLLFHYYDKDFNNEADTPDNFQSRRPNTSFCFLDIRSPGLGDTAMYLCATSRDPGQRNQPQHFGDGTRLSIL.